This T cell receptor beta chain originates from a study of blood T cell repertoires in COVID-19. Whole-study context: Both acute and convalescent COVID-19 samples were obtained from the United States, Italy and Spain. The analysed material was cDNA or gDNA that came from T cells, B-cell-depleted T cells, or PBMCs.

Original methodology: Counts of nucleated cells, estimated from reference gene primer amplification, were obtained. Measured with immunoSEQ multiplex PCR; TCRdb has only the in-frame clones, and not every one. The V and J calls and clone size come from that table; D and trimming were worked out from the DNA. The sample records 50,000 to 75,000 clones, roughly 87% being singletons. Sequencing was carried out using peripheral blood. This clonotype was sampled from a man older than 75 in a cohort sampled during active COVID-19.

CDR3 residues: CASSPGQNQPQHF. The CDR3 DNA sequence: TGTGCCAGCTCACCCGGACAGAATCAGCCCCAGCATTTT. The chain employs TRBV18 and TRBJ1-5; a possible D gene is TRBD1 (6 bases). The CDR3 consists of 13 residues. The V gene lost 3 bases and the J gene lost 4 bases, with 7 bases spanning the gap. The V gene's germline CDR1 is KGHSH and CDR2 LQKENI.